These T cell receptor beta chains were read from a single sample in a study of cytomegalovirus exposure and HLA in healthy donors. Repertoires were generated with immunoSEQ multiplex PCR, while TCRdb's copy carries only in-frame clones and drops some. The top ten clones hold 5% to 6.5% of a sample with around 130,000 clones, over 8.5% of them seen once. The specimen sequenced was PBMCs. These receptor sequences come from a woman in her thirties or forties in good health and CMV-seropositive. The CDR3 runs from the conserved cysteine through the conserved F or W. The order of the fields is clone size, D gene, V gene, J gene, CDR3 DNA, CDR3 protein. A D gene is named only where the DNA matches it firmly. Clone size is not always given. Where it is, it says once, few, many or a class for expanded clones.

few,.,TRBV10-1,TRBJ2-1,TGCGCCAGCAGTGAGTCGGGGGGGGGCCCACGTGAGCAGTTCTTC,CASSESGGGPREQFF
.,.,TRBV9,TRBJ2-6,TGTGCCAGCAGCGTCTTGGGGCGCGGTGGGGCCAACGTCCTGACTTTC,CASSVLGRGGANVLTF
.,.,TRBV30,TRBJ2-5,TGTGCCTGGTCTCAGGGGTGGGAGACCCAGTACTTC,CAWSQGWETQYF
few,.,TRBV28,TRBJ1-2,TGTGCCAGCCGCCTGGTGCAGGCCTATGGCTACACCTTC,CASRLVQAYGYTF
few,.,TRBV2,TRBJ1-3,TGTGCCAGCATGAAAAGCGCGGTTTGGGGAAACACCATATATTTT,CASMKSAVWGNTIYF
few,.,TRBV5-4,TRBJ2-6,TGTGCCAGCAGCTTGGGAACAGGGTTTTCTGGGGCCAACGTCCTGACTTTC,CASSLGTGFSGANVLTF
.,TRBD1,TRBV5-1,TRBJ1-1,TGCGCCAGCAGCCCGTTCCGGGACAGGGGGATTATGAACACTGAAGCTTTCTTT,CASSPFRDRGIMNTEAFF
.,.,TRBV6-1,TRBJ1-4,TGTGCCAGCAGTGAAGGGCAAATTTCTGAAAAACTGTTTTTT,CASSEGQISEKLFF
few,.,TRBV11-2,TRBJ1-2,TGTGCCAGCAGCTCCTCACAGGAGCCTTATGGCTACACCTTC,CASSSSQEPYGYTF
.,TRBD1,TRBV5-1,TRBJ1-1,TGCGCCAGCAGCTTGGGCGACAGGGAGACTGAAGCTTTCTTT,CASSLGDRETEAFF
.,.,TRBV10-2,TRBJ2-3,TGCGCCAGCAGTGACCTCGGGCGGGGCACAGATACGCAGTATTTT,CASSDLGRGTDTQYF
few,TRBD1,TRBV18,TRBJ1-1,TGTGCCAGCTCACCACAGACAGGGTTCACTGAAGCTTTCTTT,CASSPQTGFTEAFF
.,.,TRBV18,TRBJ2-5,TGTGCCAGCTCACCACCGACTCCGTACCAAGAGACCCAGTACTTC,CASSPPTPYQETQYF
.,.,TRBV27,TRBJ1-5,TGTGCCAGCAGTTGGGACTTTGGTCAGCCCCAGCATTTT,CASSWDFGQPQHF
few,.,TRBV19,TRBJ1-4,TGTGCCAGTAGTTCTGGAGCGCAGGGTAACGGTGAAAAACTGTTTTTT,CASSSGAQGNGEKLFF
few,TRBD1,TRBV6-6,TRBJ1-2,TGTGCCAGCAATAACGGGGACAGTTACTATGGCTACACCTTC,CASNNGDSYYGYTF
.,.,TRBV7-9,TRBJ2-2,TGTGCCAGCAGCCCAAGGGGGACGGTGGGGACCGGGGAGCTGTTTTTT,CASSPRGTVGTGELFF
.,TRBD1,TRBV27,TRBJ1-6,TGTGCCAGCGGGGCTACAGGGGCGGGGGGTTCACCCCTCCACTTT,CASGATGAGGSPLHF
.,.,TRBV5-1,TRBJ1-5,TGCGCCAGCAGCTCGGGGGTAGAGGGTCAGCCCCAGCATTTT,CASSSGVEGQPQHF
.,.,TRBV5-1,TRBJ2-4,TGCGCCAGCAGCTTGGATCGGGGAGTAGCCAAAAACATTCAGTACTTC,CASSLDRGVAKNIQYF
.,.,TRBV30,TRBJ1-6,TGTGCCTGGTCCGGGAGCGATAATTCACCCCTCCACTTT,CAWSGSDNSPLHF
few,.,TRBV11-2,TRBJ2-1,TGTGCCAGCACCATTAAGGCGGGTAATGAGCAGTTCTTC,CASTIKAGNEQFF
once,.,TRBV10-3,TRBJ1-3,TGTGCCATCAGTCCACGACCGGAGCCATCTGGAAACACCATATATTTT,CAISPRPEPSGNTIYF
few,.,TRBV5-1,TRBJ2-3,TGCGCCAGCAGCTTGGGTGGCAGGGGCACAGATACGCAGTATTTT,CASSLGGRGTDTQYF
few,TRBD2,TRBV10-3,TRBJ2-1,TGTGCCATCAGTGCGGGAGGGACGGGGGGCCCCGGACGATACAATGAGCAGTTCTTC,CAISAGGTGGPGRYNEQFF
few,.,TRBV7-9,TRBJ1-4,TGTGCCAGCAGCTTCCCCACTGACAGGCCCACTAATGAAAAACTGTTTTTT,CASSFPTDRPTNEKLFF
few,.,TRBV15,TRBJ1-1,TGTGCCACGAAGGTGGGCCTGAACACTGAAGCTTTCTTT,CATKVGLNTEAFF
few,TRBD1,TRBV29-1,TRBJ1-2,TGCAGCGTTGGTGGGACAGGATATGGCTACACCTTC,CSVGGTGYGYTF
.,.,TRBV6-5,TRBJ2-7,TGTGCCAGCAGCCACCGTCGGCAGACAGGCGAGCAGTACTTC,CASSHRRQTGEQYF
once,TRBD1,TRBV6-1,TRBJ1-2,TGTGCCAGCAGTTCACGGACAGGGGACTATGGCTACACCTTC,CASSSRTGDYGYTF
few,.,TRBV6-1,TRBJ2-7,TGTGCCAGCAGGGAGGTAGTGCAGTACTTC,CASREVVQYF
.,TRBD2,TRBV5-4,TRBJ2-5,TGTGCCAGCAGCTTGCTTTTAGCGGGGGGAGGGGGAGAGACCCAGTACTTC,CASSLLLAGGGGETQYF
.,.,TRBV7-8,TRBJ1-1,TGTGCCAGCAGCCCGGACCCCCGGGGGGTAGGTGCCACTGAAGCTTTCTTT,CASSPDPRGVGATEAFF
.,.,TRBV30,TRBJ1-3,TGTGCCTGGAGTGTACGAGACACAGCTGGAAACACCATATATTTT,CAWSVRDTAGNTIYF
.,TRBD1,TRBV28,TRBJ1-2,TGTGCCAGCAGTTTATATCCGACAGGGGGAGATGGCTACACCTTC,CASSLYPTGGDGYTF
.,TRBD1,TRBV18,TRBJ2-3,TGTGCCAGCTCCAGGGGGCCGGGCACAGATACGCAGTATTTT,CASSRGPGTDTQYF
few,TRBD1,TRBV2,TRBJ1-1,TGTGCCAGCACGGGGACAGTCATGAACACTGAAGCTTTCTTT,CASTGTVMNTEAFF
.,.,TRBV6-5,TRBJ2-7,TGTGCCAGCAGTTCGACAGGTGCCAACTACGAGCAGTACTTC,CASSSTGANYEQYF